The source of this T cell receptor (beta chain) is a study of T cell repertoires in cytomegalovirus infection. Worth noting for this clonotype: Its specificity is not known.

TCRdb reanalysed the reads using MiXCR and keeps one entry per CDR3 protein. Altogether around 100,000 distinct CDR3 sequences are present, under 55% being singletons, with the ten largest covering about 74%. Germline V gene lookup returns CDR1 MDHEN and CDR2 SYDVKM. The CDR3 loop spans 14 amino acids. The ends lost 5 bases at V and 7 bases at J; junction bases unmatched: 10. The material was CD8+ T cells from cultured PBMCs, obtained from culture after CMV antigen stimulation. V gene TRBV28 combines with J gene TRBJ2-7, with 8 bases lining up with TRBD2. The TCR comes from a human donor in good health (CMV status not recorded). Some clones in this sample may be carry-over from other donors' samples. The CDR3 is CASSLGGALGEQYF. The DNA of the CDR3 is TGTGCCAGCAGTCTCGGGGGGGCCCTGGGGGAGCAGTACTTC.